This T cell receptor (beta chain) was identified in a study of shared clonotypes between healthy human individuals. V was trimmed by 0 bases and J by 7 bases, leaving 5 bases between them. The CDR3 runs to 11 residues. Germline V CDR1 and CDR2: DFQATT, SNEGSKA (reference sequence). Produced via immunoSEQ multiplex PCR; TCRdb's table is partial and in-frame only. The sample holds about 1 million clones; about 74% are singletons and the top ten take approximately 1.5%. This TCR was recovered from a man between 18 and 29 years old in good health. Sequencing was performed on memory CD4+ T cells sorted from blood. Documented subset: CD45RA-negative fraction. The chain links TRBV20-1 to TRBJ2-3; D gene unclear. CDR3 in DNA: TGCAGTGCTAGAGATAAATATACGCAGTATTTT. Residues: CSARDKYTQYF.